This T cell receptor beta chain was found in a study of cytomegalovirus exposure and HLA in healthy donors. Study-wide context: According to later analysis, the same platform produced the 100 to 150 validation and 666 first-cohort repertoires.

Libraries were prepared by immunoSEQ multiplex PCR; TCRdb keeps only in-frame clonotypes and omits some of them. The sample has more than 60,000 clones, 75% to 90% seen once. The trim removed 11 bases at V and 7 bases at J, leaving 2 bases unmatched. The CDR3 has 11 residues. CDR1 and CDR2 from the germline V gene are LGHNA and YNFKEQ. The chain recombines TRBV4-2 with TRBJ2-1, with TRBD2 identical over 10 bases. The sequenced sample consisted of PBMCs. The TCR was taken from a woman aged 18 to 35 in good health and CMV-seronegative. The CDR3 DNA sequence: TGTGCCGGTAGCGGGAGGAATGAGCAGTTCTTC. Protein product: CAGSGRNEQFF.